Given below is one T cell receptor (beta chain) in context. These data originate in a study of T cell changes during pregnancy in multiple sclerosis. The CDR3 spans 14 residues. The germline V gene has CDR1 MNHNY and CDR2 SVGAGI (reference sequence). V lost 6 bases and J lost 1, with 12 bases in between. Measured with immunoSEQ multiplex PCR; TCRdb has only the in-frame clones, and not every one. The sample lists roughly 100,000 clones, about 89% occurring once. Sequenced here: peripheral blood, sampled before pregnancy. This clonotype was obtained from a female donor with multiple sclerosis, enrolled in a pregnancy study. This chain joins TRBV6-6 and TRBJ1-1, with a possible D match to TRBD1 (6 bases). This chain's CDR3 is CASRRQDPNTEAFF. The CDR3 DNA sequence: TGTGCCAGCAGGCGACAGGACCCGAACACTGAAGCTTTCTTT.